What follows are 15 T cell receptor beta chains derived from one specimen sequenced in a study of blood T cell repertoires in COVID-19. Data came from immunoSEQ multiplex PCR; TCRdb stores just in-frame clones and leaves some out. The sample has some 270,000 clones; more than 65% are singletons. The source material was peripheral blood. These receptor sequences come from a person between 65 and 79 years old with COVID-19, enrolled during active disease.

The chain links TRBV24-1 to TRBJ2-1; TRBD2 matches 7 bases. The CDR3 has 17 amino acids. V shed 1 base, J shed 4 bases, and the junction held 9 bases outside the gene matches. Per germline, CDR1 KGHDR and CDR2 SFDVKD. The CDR3 bases are TGTGCCACCAGTGATTTCCCTAGCGGAACCAGGTACAATGAGCAGTTCTTC. Amino acid sequence: CATSDFPSGTRYNEQFF.

The chain recombines TRBV5-1 with TRBJ1-6; 7 bases map to TRBD1. This CDR3 spans 15 amino acids. The V gene's germline CDR1 is SGHRS and CDR2 YFSETQ. V lost 0 bases and J lost 9; bases outside the gene matches: 6. The CDR3 DNA reads as TGCGCCAGCAGCTTGGAGTCAGGGGGTGCTTCACCCCTCCACTTT. It yields the protein CASSLESGGASPLHF.

This clone is a singleton in its sample. The chain has TRBV5-1 and TRBJ2-2, with TRBD1 matching 8 bases. The V gene end was trimmed by 0 bases and the J gene end by 2 bases; junction bases not matched to a gene: 6. Per germline, CDR1 SGHRS and CDR2 YFSETQ. The CDR3 consists of 17 residues. CDR3 protein: CASSLASTGDNTGELFF. DNA of the CDR3: TGCGCCAGCAGCTTGGCCTCGACAGGGGACAACACCGGGGAGCTGTTTTTT.

This clone has only one observation. The genes are TRBV9 and TRBJ2-1, with TRBD2 identical over 8 bases. The CDR3 has 15 residues. V was pared by 4 bases and J by 9 bases, with 12 bases of the junction left unmatched. Germline V CDR1 and CDR2: SGDLS, YYNGEE. The CDR3 spells CASSPGGGSGAEQFF. CDR3 bases: TGTGCCAGCAGCCCAGGCGGGGGTAGCGGGGCTGAGCAGTTCTTC.

The chain is built from TRBV9 and TRBJ1-3; no clear D. Germline loops: CDR1 SGDLS, CDR2 YYNGEE. CDR3 size: 16 residues. The V end was cut by 0 bases, the J end by 1 base, with 11 bases between. For the CDR3, the DNA is TGTGCCAGCAGCGTAGGGCCCGGAGTTTCTGGAAACACCATATATTTT. It specifies CASSVGPGVSGNTIYF.

This sequence joins TRBV9 and TRBJ1-2, with 7 bases lining up with TRBD1. From germline, CDR1 is SGDLS and CDR2 YYNGEE. Germline trimming cut 5 bases from V and 11 bases from J; bases unmatched to any gene: 12. CDR3 length: 13 residues. The CDR3 spells CASRAEGAFGYTF. CDR3 DNA: TGTGCCAGCAGGGCAGAGGGGGCTTTTGGGTACACCTTC.

The chain combines TRBV4-3 with TRBJ2-3; 10 positions match TRBD2. V lost 1 base and J lost 1; bases outside the gene matches: 2. The length of the CDR3 is 16 residues. CDR1 is LGHNA and CDR2 is YSLEER in the germline V gene. CDR3: CASSQGLAGGTDTQYF. As DNA, the CDR3 is TGCGCCAGCAGCCAAGGCCTAGCGGGAGGCACAGATACGCAGTATTTT.

The J gene is TRBJ1-2, the V gene TRBV3-1 (or the pseudogene TRBV3-2); TRBD1 matches 10 bases. The CDR3 length is 17 residues. Germline CDR1 reads LGHDT; CDR2 reads YNNKEL (reference sequence). V gave up 3 bases and J gave up 2 bases; unmatched junction bases: 9. The CDR3 bases are TGTGCCAGCAGCCAGAACCGGGACAGGGGATTAAACTATGGCTACACCTTC. Its protein is CASSQNRDRGLNYGYTF.

The J gene is TRBJ1-6, the V gene TRBV5-6; 8 bases are a match to TRBD1. This CDR3 comprises 16 residues. With V trimmed by 0 bases and J by 8 bases, 7 bases remained unmatched. Per the germline V gene, CDR1 is SGHDT and CDR2 is YYEEEE. CDR3 coding DNA: TGTGCCAGCAGCTTGGCCCGGGACAGGACGGATTCACCCCTCCACTTT. As protein: CASSLARDRTDSPLHF.

This chain joins TRBV4-2 and TRBJ1-1; 10 bases fit TRBD1. The CDR3 sequence is 16 residues long. Germline CDR1 is LGHNA and CDR2 is YNFKEQ. V lost 4 bases to trimming and J lost 5 bases; unmatched junction nucleotides: 10. The CDR3 DNA reads as TGTGCCAGCAGCCTAAGATGGGACAGGGGCCGTACTGAAGCTTTCTTT. The encoded protein is CASSLRWDRGRTEAFF.

The chain links TRBV27 to TRBJ1-1, with a tentative D call TRBD1 (6 bases). Trimming removed 5 bases from V and 1 base from J, with 8 bases in between. The germline V gene encodes CDR1 MNHEY and CDR2 SMNVEV (reference sequence). CDR3 length: 13 amino acids. CDR3 sequence reads: CASSKQGNTEAFF. The CDR3 DNA follows: TGTGCCAGCAGTAAACAGGGGAACACTGAAGCTTTCTTT.

The chain carries TRBV5-1 and TRBJ2-1; D is unclear. Trimming shortened V by 7 bases and J by 0 bases, and 11 bases separated the two germline ends. CDR3 length equals 14 residues. Germline CDR1 is SGHRS and CDR2 is YFSETQ. The CDR3 loop is CASVDTRSYNEQFF. DNA for the CDR3: TGCGCCAGCGTTGACACCCGCTCCTACAATGAGCAGTTCTTC.

This rearrangement joins TRBV11-1 to TRBJ2-1, with D perhaps TRBD2 (5 bases). This CDR3 has 14 amino acids. The V and J ends lost 3 bases and 5 bases respectively, with 11 bases between them. Germline V gene lookup returns CDR1 SGHAT and CDR2 FQDESV (reference sequence). This CDR3 is CASSFGEVDNEQFF. The DNA for the CDR3 is TGTGCCAGCAGCTTCGGGGAAGTGGACAATGAGCAGTTCTTC.

This chain connects TRBV5-1 to TRBJ1-1; the D gene is possibly TRBD1 (5 bases). Trimming pared 4 bases from V and 3 bases from J, leaving 16 bases between. CDR3 size: 15 residues. Germline loops: CDR1 SGHRS, CDR2 YFSETQ. DNA of the CDR3: TGCGCCAGCAGCCCGGTTGTAGCGGGGCACACTGAAGCTTTCTTT. This encodes CASSPVVAGHTEAFF.

J is TRBJ1-5 and V is TRBV18; a weak D match, TRBD1 (5 bases). Trimming took off 3 bases at V and 0 bases at J, with 9 bases between the two ends. The CDR3 runs to 15 residues. CDR1 and CDR2 (germline): KGHSH, LQKENI. The chain's CDR3 is CASSPAGGSNQPQHF. The CDR3, as DNA: TGTGCCAGCTCACCGGCCGGGGGTAGCAATCAGCCCCAGCATTTT.